What follows describes a single TCR beta chain. This sample is part of a study of T cell changes during pregnancy in multiple sclerosis. Profiling relied on immunoSEQ multiplex PCR, and the TCRdb table lists in-frame clones only, not all of them. The sample gives over 75,000 clones, approximately 92% of which show up once; about 3% is in the top ten. Per germline, CDR1 SGDLS and CDR2 YYNGEE. V was clipped by 0 bases and J by 2 bases; unmatched bases: 5. The CDR3 spans 15 residues. This receptor was taken from a female donor with multiple sclerosis, enrolled in a pregnancy study. This sample comprised peripheral blood, obtained in the first trimester of pregnancy. This sequence joins TRBV9 and TRBJ2-7; 7 bases fit TRBD2. The CDR3 DNA sequence: TGTGCCAGCAGCGTAGCAGCGGGGCCGACCTACGAGCAGTACTTC. This encodes CASSVAAGPTYEQYF.